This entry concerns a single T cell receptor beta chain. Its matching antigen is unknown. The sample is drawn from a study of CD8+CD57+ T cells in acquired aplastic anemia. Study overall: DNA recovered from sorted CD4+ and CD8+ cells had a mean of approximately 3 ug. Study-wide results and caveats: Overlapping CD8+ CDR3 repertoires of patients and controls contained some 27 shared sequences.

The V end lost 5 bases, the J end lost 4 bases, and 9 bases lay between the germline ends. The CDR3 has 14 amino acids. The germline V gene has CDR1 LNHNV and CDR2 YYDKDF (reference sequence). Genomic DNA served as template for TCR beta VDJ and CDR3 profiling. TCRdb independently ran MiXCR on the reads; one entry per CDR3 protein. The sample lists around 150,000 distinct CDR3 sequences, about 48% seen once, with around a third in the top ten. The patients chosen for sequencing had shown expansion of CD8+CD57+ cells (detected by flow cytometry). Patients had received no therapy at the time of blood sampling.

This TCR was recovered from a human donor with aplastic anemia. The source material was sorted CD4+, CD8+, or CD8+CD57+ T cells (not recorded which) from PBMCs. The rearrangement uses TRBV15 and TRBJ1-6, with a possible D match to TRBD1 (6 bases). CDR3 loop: CATSVQGYNSPLHF. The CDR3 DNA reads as TGTGCCACCAGCGTCCAGGGGTATAATTCACCCCTCCACTTT.